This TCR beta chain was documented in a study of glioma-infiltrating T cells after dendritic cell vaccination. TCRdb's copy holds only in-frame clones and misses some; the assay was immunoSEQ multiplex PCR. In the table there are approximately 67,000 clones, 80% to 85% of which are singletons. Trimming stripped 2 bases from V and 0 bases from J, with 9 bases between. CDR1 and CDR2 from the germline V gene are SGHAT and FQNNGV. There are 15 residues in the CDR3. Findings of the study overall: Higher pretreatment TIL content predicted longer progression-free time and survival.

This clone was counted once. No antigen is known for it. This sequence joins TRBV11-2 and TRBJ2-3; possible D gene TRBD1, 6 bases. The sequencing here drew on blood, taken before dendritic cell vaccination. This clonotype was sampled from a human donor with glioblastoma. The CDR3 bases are TGTGCCAGCAGCTTACAACAGGGTAGCACAGATACGCAGTATTTT. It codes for CASSLQQGSTDTQYF.